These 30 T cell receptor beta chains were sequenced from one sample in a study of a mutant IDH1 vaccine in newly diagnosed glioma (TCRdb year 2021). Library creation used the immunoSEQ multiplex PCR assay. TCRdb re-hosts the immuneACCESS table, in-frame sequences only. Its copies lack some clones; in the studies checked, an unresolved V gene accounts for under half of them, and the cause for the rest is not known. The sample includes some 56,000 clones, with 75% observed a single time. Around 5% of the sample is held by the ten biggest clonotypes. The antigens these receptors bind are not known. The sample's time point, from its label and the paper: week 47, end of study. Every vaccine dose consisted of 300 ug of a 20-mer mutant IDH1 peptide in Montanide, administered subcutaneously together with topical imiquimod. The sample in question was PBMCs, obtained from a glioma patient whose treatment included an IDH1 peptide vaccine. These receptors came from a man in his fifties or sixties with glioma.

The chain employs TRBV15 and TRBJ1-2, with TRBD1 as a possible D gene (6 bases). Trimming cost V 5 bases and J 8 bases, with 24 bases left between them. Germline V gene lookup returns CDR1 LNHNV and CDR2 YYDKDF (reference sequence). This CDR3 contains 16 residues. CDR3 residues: CATSSRTDSSRHGYTF. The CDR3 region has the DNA TGTGCCACCAGCTCTCGGACAGATAGTTCGCGGCACGGCTACACCTTC. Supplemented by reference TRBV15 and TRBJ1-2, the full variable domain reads DAMVIQNPRYQVTQFGKPVTLSCSQTLNHNVMYWYQQKSSQAPKLLFHYYDKDFNNEADTPDNFQSRRPNTSFCFLDIRSPGLGDTAMYLCATSSRTDSSRHGYTFGSGTRLTVV.

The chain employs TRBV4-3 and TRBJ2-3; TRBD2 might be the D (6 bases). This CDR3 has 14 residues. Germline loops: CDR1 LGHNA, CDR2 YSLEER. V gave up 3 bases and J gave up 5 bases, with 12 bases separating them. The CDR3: CASSQSGVGDTQYF. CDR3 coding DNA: TGCGCCAGCAGCCAGTCGGGGGTCGGAGATACGCAGTATTTT.

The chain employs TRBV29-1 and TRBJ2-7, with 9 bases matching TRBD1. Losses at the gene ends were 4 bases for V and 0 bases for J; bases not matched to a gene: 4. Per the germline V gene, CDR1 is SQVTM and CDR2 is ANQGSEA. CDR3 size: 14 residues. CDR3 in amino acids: CSVGGTGSSYEQYF. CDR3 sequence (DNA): TGCAGCGTTGGCGGGACAGGGAGCTCCTACGAGCAGTACTTC.

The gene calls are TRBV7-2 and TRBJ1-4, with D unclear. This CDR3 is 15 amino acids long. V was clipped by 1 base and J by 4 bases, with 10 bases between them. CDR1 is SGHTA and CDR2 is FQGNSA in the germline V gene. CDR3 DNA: TGTGCCAGCAGCTTAGGTGGCAGCCTTAATGAAAAACTGTTTTTT. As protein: CASSLGGSLNEKLFF.

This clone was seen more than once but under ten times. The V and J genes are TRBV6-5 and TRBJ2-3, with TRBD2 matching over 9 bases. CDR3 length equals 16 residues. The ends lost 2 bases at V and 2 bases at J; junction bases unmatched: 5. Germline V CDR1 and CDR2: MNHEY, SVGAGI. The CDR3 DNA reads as TGTGCCAGCAGTTACACAGCGGGGGGCTTCACAGATACGCAGTATTTT. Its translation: CASSYTAGGFTDTQYF.

The CDR3 is CASSPQKDGYTF. CDR3 in DNA: TGTGCCAGCTCACCACAAAAGGATGGCTACACCTTC. The chain recombines TRBV18 with TRBJ1-2; D not certain. Germline CDR1 KGHSH, CDR2 LQKENI. CDR3 length equals 12 residues. Trimming removed 1 base from V and 6 bases from J, with 6 bases in between.

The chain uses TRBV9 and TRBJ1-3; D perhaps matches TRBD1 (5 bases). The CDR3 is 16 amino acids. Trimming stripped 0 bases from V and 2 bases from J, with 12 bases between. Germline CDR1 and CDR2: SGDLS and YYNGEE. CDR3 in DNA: TGTGCCAGCAGCGTAGGTCCAGAGGGGACTGGAAACACCATATATTTT. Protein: CASSVGPEGTGNTIYF.

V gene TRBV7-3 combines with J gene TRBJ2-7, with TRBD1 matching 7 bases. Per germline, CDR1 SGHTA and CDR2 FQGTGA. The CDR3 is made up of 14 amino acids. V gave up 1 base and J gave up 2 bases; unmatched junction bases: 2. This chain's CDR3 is CASSLNRGPYEQYF. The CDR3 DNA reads TGTGCCAGCAGCTTAAACAGGGGACCCTACGAGCAGTACTTC.

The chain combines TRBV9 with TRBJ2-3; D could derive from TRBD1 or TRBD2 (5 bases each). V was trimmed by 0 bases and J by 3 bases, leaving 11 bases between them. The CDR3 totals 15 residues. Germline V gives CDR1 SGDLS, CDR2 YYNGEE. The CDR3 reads CASSVGVGETDTQYF. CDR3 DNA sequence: TGTGCCAGCAGCGTAGGGGTGGGGGAGACAGATACGCAGTATTTT. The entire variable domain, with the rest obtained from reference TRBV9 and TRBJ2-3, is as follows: DSGVTQTPKHLITATGQRVTLRCSPRSGDLSVYWYQQSLDQGLQFLIQYYNGEERAKGNILERFSAQQFPDLHSELNLSSLELGDSALYFCASSVGVGETDTQYFGPGTRLTVL.

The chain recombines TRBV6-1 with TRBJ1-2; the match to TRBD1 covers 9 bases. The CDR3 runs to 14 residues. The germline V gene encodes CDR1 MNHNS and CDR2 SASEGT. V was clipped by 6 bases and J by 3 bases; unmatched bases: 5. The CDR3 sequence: CASSSRTGDYGYTF. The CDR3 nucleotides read TGTGCCAGCAGCTCTAGGACAGGGGACTATGGCTACACCTTC.

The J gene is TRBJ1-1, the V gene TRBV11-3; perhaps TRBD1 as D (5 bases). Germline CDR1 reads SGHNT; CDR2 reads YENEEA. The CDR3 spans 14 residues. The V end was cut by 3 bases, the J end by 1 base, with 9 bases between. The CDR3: CASSLGRENTEAFF. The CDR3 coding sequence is TGTGCCAGCAGCTTGGGACGGGAGAACACTGAAGCTTTCTTT. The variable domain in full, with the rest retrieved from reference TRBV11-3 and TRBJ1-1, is EAGVVQSPRYKIIEKKQPVAFWCNPISGHNTLYWYLQNLGQGPELLIRYENEEAVDDSQLPKDRFSAERLKGVDSTLKIQPAELGDSAVYLCASSLGRENTEAFFGQGTRLTVV.

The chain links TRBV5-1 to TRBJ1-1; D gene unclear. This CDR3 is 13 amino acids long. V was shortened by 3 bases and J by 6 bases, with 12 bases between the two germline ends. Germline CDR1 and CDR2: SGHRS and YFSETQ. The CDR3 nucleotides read TGCGCCAGCAGCTCCGAATTAGGTTCTGAAGCTTTCTTT. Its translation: CASSSELGSEAFF.

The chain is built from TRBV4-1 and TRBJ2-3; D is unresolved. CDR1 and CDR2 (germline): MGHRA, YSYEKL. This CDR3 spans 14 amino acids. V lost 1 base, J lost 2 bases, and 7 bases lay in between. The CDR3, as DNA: TGCGCCAGCAGCCAAGGTGCGGACACAGATACGCAGTATTTT. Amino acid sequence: CASSQGADTDTQYF.

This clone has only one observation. As DNA, the CDR3 is TGTGCCAGCGGTACCCCGGGACTAGCGAACAATGAGCAGTTCTTC. It encodes CASGTPGLANNEQFF. The J gene is TRBJ2-1, the V gene TRBV6-5; 10 bases fit TRBD2. The CDR3 length is 15 residues. CDR1 is MNHEY and CDR2 is SVGAGI in the germline V gene. The ends lost 8 bases at V and 5 bases at J; junction bases unmatched: 9.

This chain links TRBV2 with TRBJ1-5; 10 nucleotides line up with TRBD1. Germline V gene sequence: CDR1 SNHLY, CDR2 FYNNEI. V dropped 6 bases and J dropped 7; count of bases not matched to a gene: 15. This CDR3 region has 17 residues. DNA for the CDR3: TGTGCCAGCAGCCTTTGGGACAGGGGAGGGTATGGACAGCCCCAGCATTTT. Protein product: CASSLWDRGGYGQPQHF.

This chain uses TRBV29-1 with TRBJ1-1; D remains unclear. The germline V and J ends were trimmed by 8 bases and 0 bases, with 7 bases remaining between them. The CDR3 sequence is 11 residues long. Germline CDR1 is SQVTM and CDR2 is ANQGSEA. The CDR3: CSTYLNTEAFF. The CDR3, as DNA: TGCAGCACCTACTTGAACACTGAAGCTTTCTTT. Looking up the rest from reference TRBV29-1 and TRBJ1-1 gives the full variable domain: SAVISQKPSRDICQRGTSLTIQCQVDSQVTMMFWYRQQPGQSLTLIATANQGSEATYESGFVIDKFPISRPNLTFSTLTVSNMSPEDSSIYLCSTYLNTEAFFGQGTRLTVV.

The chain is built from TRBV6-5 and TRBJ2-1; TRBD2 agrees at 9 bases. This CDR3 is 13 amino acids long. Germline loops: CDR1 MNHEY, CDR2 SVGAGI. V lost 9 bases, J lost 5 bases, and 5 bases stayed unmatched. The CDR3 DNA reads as TGTGCCAGTTTAGCGGGGGACAACAATGAGCAGTTCTTC. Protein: CASLAGDNNEQFF.

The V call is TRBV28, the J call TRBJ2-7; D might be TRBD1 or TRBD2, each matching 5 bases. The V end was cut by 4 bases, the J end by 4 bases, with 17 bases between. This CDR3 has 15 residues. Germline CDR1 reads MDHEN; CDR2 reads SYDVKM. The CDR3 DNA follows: TGTGCCAGCAGTTACCCCCTCGGGGCGCGGTACGAGCAGTACTTC. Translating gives CASSYPLGARYEQYF.

The CDR3 is CASGGDRVREQYF. In nucleotides, the CDR3 is TGTGCTAGTGGGGGGGACAGGGTGCGCGAGCAGTACTTC. This chain links TRBV12-5 with TRBJ2-7; TRBD1 matches 9 bases. Germline CDR1 LGHNT, CDR2 FRNRAP. Germline trimming cut 6 bases from V and 6 bases from J; bases unmatched to any gene: 6. The CDR3 spans 13 residues. Supplemented by reference TRBV12-5 and TRBJ2-7, the full variable domain reads DARVTQTPRHKVTEMGQEVTMRCQPILGHNTVFWYRQTMMQGLELLAYFRNRAPLDDSGMPKDRFSAEMPDATLATLKIQPSEPRDSAVYFCASGGDRVREQYFGPGTRLTVT.

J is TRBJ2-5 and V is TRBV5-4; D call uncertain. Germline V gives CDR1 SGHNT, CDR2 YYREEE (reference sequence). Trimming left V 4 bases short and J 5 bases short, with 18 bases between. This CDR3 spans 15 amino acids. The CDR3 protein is CASSTVAYNKETQYF. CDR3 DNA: TGTGCCAGCAGCACGGTTGCATACAATAAGGAGACCCAGTACTTC.

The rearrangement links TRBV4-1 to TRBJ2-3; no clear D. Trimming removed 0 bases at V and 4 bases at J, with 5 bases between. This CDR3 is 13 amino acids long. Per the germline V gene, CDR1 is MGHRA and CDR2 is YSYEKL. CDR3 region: CASSQEISDTQYF. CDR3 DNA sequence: TGCGCCAGCAGCCAAGAAATTTCAGATACGCAGTATTTT.

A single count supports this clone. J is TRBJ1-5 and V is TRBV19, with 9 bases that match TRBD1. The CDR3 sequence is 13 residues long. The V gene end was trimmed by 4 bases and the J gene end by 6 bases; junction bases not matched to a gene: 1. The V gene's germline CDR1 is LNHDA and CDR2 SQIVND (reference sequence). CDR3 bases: TGTGCCAGTAGTAACAGGGGGCTTCAGCCCCAGCATTTT. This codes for CASSNRGLQPQHF.

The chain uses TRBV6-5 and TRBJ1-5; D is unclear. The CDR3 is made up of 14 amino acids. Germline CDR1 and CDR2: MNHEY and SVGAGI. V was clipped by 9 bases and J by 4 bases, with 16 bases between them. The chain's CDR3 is CARRSGSGNQPQHF. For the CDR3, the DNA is TGTGCCAGGAGATCTGGCAGTGGGAATCAGCCCCAGCATTTT.

The CDR3 bases are TGTGCCAGCAGCCCTGGCGCAGTAACCTACGAGCAGTACTTC. Protein product: CASSPGAVTYEQYF. The chain is built from TRBV9 and TRBJ2-7, with D unclear. Germline CDR1 reads SGDLS; CDR2 reads YYNGEE. The CDR3 is 14 amino acids. V was clipped by 4 bases and J by 2 bases, with 13 bases between them.

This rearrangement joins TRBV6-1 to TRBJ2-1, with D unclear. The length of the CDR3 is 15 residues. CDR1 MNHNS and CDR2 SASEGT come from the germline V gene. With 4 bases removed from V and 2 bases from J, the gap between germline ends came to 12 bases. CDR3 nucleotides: TGTGCCAGCAGTGTGGACGTTGGGACCTACAATGAGCAGTTCTTC. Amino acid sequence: CASSVDVGTYNEQFF.

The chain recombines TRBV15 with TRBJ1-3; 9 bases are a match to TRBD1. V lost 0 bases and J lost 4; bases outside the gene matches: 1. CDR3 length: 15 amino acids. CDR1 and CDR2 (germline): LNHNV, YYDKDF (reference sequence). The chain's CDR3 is CATSRETGGGNTIYF. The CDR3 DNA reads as TGTGCCACCAGCAGAGAAACAGGGGGCGGAAACACCATATATTTT.

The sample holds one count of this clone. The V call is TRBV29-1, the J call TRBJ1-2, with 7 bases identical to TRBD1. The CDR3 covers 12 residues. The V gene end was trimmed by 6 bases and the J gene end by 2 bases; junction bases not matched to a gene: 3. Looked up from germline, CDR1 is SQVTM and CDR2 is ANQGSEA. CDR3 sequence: CSVPTGNYGYTF. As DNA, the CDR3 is TGCAGCGTCCCGACAGGGAACTATGGCTACACCTTC.

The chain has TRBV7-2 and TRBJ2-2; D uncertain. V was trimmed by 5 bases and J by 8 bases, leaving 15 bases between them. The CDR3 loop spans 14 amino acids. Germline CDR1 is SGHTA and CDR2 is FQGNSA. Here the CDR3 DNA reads TGTGCCAGCAGCGCCTATAAGTCCTCGGGGGAGCTGTTTTTT. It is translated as CASSAYKSSGELFF.

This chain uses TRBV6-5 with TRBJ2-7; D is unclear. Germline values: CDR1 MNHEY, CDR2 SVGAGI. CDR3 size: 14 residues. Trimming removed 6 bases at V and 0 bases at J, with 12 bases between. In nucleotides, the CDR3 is TGTGCCAGCAGCCTCTCTCGAAGCTCCTACGAGCAGTACTTC. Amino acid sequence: CASSLSRSSYEQYF.

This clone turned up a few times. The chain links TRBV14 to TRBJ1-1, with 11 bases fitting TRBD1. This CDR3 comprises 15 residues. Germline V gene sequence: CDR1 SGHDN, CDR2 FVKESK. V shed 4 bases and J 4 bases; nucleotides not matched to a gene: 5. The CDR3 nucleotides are TGTGCCAGCAGCCCGGGACAGGGGGGACTCACTGAAGCTTTCTTT. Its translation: CASSPGQGGLTEAFF.